Below, 27 T cell receptor beta chains from the same sample are listed, as sequenced in a study of cytomegalovirus exposure and HLA in healthy donors. Use of 60 Vbeta and 13 Jbeta primers characterized the PCR. TCRdb's table, derived via immunoSEQ multiplex PCR, lists solely in-frame clones and lacks some. This table holds 100,000 to 150,000 clones, more than 80% found once. Specimen: PBMCs. These receptors originate from a man between 25 and 39 years old in good health and CMV-seropositive.

The sample holds one count of this clone. The V call is TRBV28, the J call TRBJ1-4, with 7 bases aligning to TRBD1. The CDR3 totals 17 residues. The V segment lost 2 bases and the J segment 5 bases; nucleotides outside the gene matches: 11. The V gene's germline CDR1 is MDHEN and CDR2 SYDVKM. The CDR3, as DNA: TGTGCCAGCAGTTTAGAGTATTTGGGACAGCGAAATGAAAAACTGTTTTTT. As protein: CASSLEYLGQRNEKLFF.

This CDR3 reads CASSLSRGLFETQYF. CDR3 DNA: TGTGCCAGCAGTTTATCAAGGGGGCTGTTTGAGACCCAGTACTTC. This chain links TRBV27 with TRBJ2-5; 7 nucleotides match TRBD1. CDR3 length equals 15 residues. Germline CDR1 and CDR2: MNHEY and SMNVEV (reference sequence). Unmatched junction bases numbered 6, after V lost 0 bases and J lost 5 bases.

The CDR3 here is CASSVTDSYEQYF. DNA for the CDR3: TGTGCCAGCAGTGTGACAGATTCCTACGAGCAGTACTTC. This chain links TRBV27 with TRBJ2-7; D may be TRBD1 (5 bases). CDR1 is MNHEY and CDR2 is SMNVEV in the germline V gene (reference sequence). The CDR3 spans 13 residues. Trimming stripped 5 bases from V and 1 base from J, with 9 bases between.

This clone was seen once. The rearrangement links TRBV5-6 to TRBJ2-7; D unresolved. Germline V CDR1 and CDR2: SGHDT, YYEEEE. With 7 bases removed from V and 1 base from J, the gap between germline ends came to 12 bases. The CDR3 has 13 residues. Here the CDR3 reads CASEGRLSYEQYF. DNA of the CDR3: TGTGCCAGCGAAGGCAGGTTATCCTACGAGCAGTACTTC.

The rearrangement uses TRBV10-2 and TRBJ2-1; the D is unclear. CDR1 WSHSY and CDR2 SAAADI come from the germline V gene. V lost 4 bases and J 2 bases, leaving 9 bases between the germline ends. This CDR3 is built from 14 residues. The CDR3 DNA is TGCGCCAGCAGTGTTAGGAGTACCTACAATGAGCAGTTCTTC. This sequence encodes CASSVRSTYNEQFF.

V is TRBV7-9 and J is TRBJ2-3, with 11 bases identical to TRBD2. The CDR3 spans 15 residues. Germline CDR1 and CDR2: SEHNR and FQNEAQ (reference sequence). J was trimmed by 3 bases and V by 6 bases; bases with no gene match: 5. The CDR3 DNA is TGTGCCAGCAGAGATAGCGGGGGGGTAACAGATACGCAGTATTTT. It yields the protein CASRDSGGVTDTQYF.

The CDR3 loop is CASSLEFLSRNGNQPQHF. The CDR3 DNA sequence: TGTGCCAGCAGCTTAGAGTTTTTGTCGCGGAATGGGAATCAGCCCCAGCATTTT. This chain links TRBV7-9 with TRBJ1-5, with unresolved D. Germline assignment: CDR1 SEHNR and CDR2 FQNEAQ (reference sequence). Between the trimmed V and J ends, which lost 1 base and 4 bases, there was a span of 20 bases. The CDR3 contains 18 residues.

The V and J genes are TRBV29-1 and TRBJ2-7, with D possibly TRBD2 on 6 matching bases. CDR3 length: 10 amino acids. V lost 8 bases and J 12 bases, leaving 17 bases between the germline ends. The germline gives CDR1 SQVTM, CDR2 ANQGSEA. The chain's CDR3 is CSLSSRGWYF. The CDR3 DNA follows: TGCAGCCTTTCCTCGCGGGGCTGGTACTTC.

This clone was seen a handful of times. The chain couples TRBV19 to TRBJ1-5; D may be TRBD1 (6 bases). The germline gives CDR1 LNHDA, CDR2 SQIVND (reference sequence). This CDR3 is 15 amino acids long. V gave up 10 bases and J gave up 4 bases, with 20 bases separating them. The CDR3 bases are TGTGCCACGAAAGGGGGGGGAGAAAGGAATCAGCCCCAGCATTTT. Translating it yields CATKGGGERNQPQHF.

The V gene is TRBV6-5, the J gene TRBJ1-1; D possibly corresponds to TRBD1 (6 bases). Germline V lookup: CDR1 MNHEY, CDR2 SVGAGI. Trimming removed 0 bases at V and 11 bases at J, with 10 bases between. This CDR3 spans 12 amino acids. In DNA form, the CDR3 reads TGTGCCAGCAGTTACTCTCCAGGGGCGGCTTTCTTT. Protein product: CASSYSPGAAFF.

Only one count was recorded for this clone. The chain recombines TRBV27 with TRBJ1-5, with no clear D. Germline-derived CDR1 and CDR2 are MNHEY and SMNVEV (reference sequence). The CDR3 loop spans 18 amino acids. Trimming removed 6 bases at V and 1 base at J, with 22 bases between. For the CDR3, the DNA is TGTGCCAGCAGGTCCCGAATGGGCAATTCCTTGAGCAATCAGCCCCAGCATTTT. The encoded protein is CASRSRMGNSLSNQPQHF.

The V gene is TRBV12-5, the J gene TRBJ2-5, with TRBD2 as a possible D gene (7 bases). V was clipped by 4 bases and J by 5 bases, with 20 bases between them. This CDR3 region has 16 residues. CDR1 LGHNT and CDR2 FRNRAP come from the germline V gene. The CDR3 sequence: CASGSGTLGGGETQYF. Here the CDR3 DNA reads TGTGCTAGTGGTTCCGGGACCTTAGGGGGAGGGGAGACCCAGTACTTC.

This chain links TRBV5-1 with TRBJ1-3; the D is unclear. The germline CDR1 and CDR2 sequences are SGHRS and YFSETQ. CDR3 length: 14 residues. Between the trimmed V and J ends, which lost 0 bases and 4 bases, there was a span of 8 bases. CDR3 bases: TGCGCCAGCAGCTTGGATAACAGAGGAAACACCATATATTTT. It specifies CASSLDNRGNTIYF.

The chain couples TRBV30 to TRBJ2-1; D call uncertain. This CDR3 contains 11 residues. Germline-derived CDR1 and CDR2 are GTSNPN and SVGIG (reference sequence). Trimming left V 2 bases short and J 8 bases short, with 7 bases between. CDR3 sequence reads: CAWSFRDEQFF. CDR3 DNA sequence: TGTGCCTGGAGTTTCCGGGATGAGCAGTTCTTC. The full variable domain, completed using reference TRBV30 and TRBJ2-1, is SQTIHQWPATLVQPVGSPLSLECTVEGTSNPNLYWYRQAAGRGLQLLFYSVGIGQISSEVPQNLSASRPQDRQFILSSKKLLLSDSGFYLCAWSFRDEQFFGPGTRLTVL.

V gene TRBV4-2 combines with J gene TRBJ2-5, with 8 nucleotides matching TRBD2. The CDR3 consists of 16 residues. The V gene end was trimmed by 1 base and the J gene end by 2 bases; junction bases not matched to a gene: 6. Germline V gene sequence: CDR1 LGHNA, CDR2 YNFKEQ. CDR3 protein: CASSQVLASGQETQYF. CDR3 coding DNA: TGTGCCAGCAGCCAAGTGCTTGCTAGCGGGCAAGAGACCCAGTACTTC.

This clone showed up just a few times. The chain's CDR3 is CAWRGLATDEQFF. For the CDR3, the DNA is TGTGCCTGGAGGGGACTAGCGACCGATGAGCAGTTCTTC. V gene TRBV30 combines with J gene TRBJ2-1; 10 positions agree with TRBD2. CDR1 GTSNPN and CDR2 SVGIG come from the germline V gene (reference sequence). This CDR3 has 13 residues. V lost 3 bases, J lost 8 bases, and 4 bases stayed unmatched. Based on the CDR3 plus reference TRBV30 and TRBJ2-1, the full variable domain is SQTIHQWPATLVQPVGSPLSLECTVEGTSNPNLYWYRQAAGRGLQLLFYSVGIGQISSEVPQNLSASRPQDRQFILSSKKLLLSDSGFYLCAWRGLATDEQFFGPGTRLTVL.

This clone occurred a few times. V is TRBV12-5 and J is TRBJ1-1; TRBD1 matches at 8 bases. Unmatched junction bases numbered 7, after V lost 3 bases and J lost 1 base. Germline V gene sequence: CDR1 LGHNT, CDR2 FRNRAP. This CDR3 contains 16 residues. CDR3 nucleotide sequence: TGTGCTAGTGGTTTTTCCTTGACAGGGGAGAACACTGAAGCTTTCTTT. Its protein is CASGFSLTGENTEAFF.

The chain employs TRBV7-9 and TRBJ1-5; 8 nucleotides agree with TRBD1. The CDR3 is 18 amino acids. V shed 2 bases, J shed 5 bases, and the junction held 14 bases outside the gene matches. The V gene's germline CDR1 is SEHNR and CDR2 FQNEAQ (reference sequence). The CDR3 DNA is TGTGCCAGCAGCTTAACTAAAACCGGGACAGGACTTGATCAGCCCCAGCATTTT. This gives the protein CASSLTKTGTGLDQPQHF.

A single count supports this clone. The rearrangement links TRBV5-6 to TRBJ2-3, with 9 bases aligning to TRBD1. Losses at the gene ends were 4 bases for V and 2 bases for J; bases not matched to a gene: 5. The CDR3 runs to 15 residues. Germline CDR1 and CDR2: SGHDT and YYEEEE. CDR3 sequence reads: CASSPGTGFTDTQYF. The CDR3 nucleotides read TGTGCCAGCAGCCCCGGGACAGGGTTCACAGATACGCAGTATTTT.

The CDR3 DNA sequence: TGCGCCTCTAGCGGGGGGTTGGAGACCCAGTACTTC. Residues: CASSGGLETQYF. The chain links TRBV5-1 to TRBJ2-5; 11 bases fit TRBD2. Germline CDR1 is SGHRS and CDR2 is YFSETQ. This CDR3 comprises 12 residues. The ends lost 10 bases at V and 5 bases at J; junction bases unmatched: 4.

The chain combines TRBV27 with TRBJ2-1; 10 positions match TRBD2. Germline assignment: CDR1 MNHEY and CDR2 SMNVEV (reference sequence). The ends lost 6 bases at V and 0 bases at J; junction bases unmatched: 2. This CDR3 contains 15 residues. The CDR3 loop reads CASSGTSDSYNEQFF. The CDR3 DNA sequence: TGTGCCAGCAGCGGGACTAGCGACTCCTACAATGAGCAGTTCTTC.

J is TRBJ2-1 and V is TRBV6-1, with TRBD2 matching 11 bases. This CDR3 spans 16 amino acids. Germline CDR1 MNHNS, CDR2 SASEGT. J gave up 7 bases and V 2 bases, and 7 bases lay outside the gene matches. The CDR3 here is CASSETLAGGSNEQFF. In DNA form, the CDR3 reads TGTGCCAGCAGTGAAACGCTAGCGGGGGGTTCTAATGAGCAGTTCTTC.

This clone appeared a few times. The chain couples TRBV18 to TRBJ1-1, with D possibly matching TRBD1 (6 bases). V gave up 2 bases and J gave up 4 bases, with 14 bases separating them. The CDR3 sequence is 15 residues long. Germline loops: CDR1 KGHSH, CDR2 LQKENI. For the CDR3, the DNA is TGTGCCAGCTCACCAAACGGGGGGCACGGCACTGAAGCTTTCTTT. This encodes CASSPNGGHGTEAFF.

This sequence joins TRBV2 and TRBJ2-7; 8 positions agree with TRBD2. Germline-derived CDR1 and CDR2 are SNHLY and FYNNEI. This CDR3 comprises 13 residues. Trimming cost V 6 bases and J 7 bases; bases outside gene matches: 8. The CDR3 region is CASRDGGDWEQYF. CDR3 nucleotide sequence: TGTGCCAGCAGAGACGGGGGGGACTGGGAGCAGTACTTC. Filled out from reference TRBV2 and TRBJ2-7, the complete variable domain reads EPEVTQTPSHQVTQMGQEVILRCVPISNHLYFYWYRQILGQKVEFLVSFYNNEISEKSEIFDDQFSVERPDGSNFTLKIRSTKLEDSAMYFCASRDGGDWEQYFGPGTRLTVT.

The chain combines TRBV10-3 with TRBJ1-5; possibly TRBD1 for D (6 bases). The V gene's germline CDR1 is ENHRY and CDR2 SYGVKD. There are 17 residues in the CDR3. The V end was cut by 0 bases, the J end by 7 bases, with 19 bases between. The CDR3 coding sequence is TGTGCCATCAGTGAGTCAAGACAGGAGGACCCAGGGCAGCCCCAGCATTTT. It yields the protein CAISESRQEDPGQPQHF.

This rearrangement joins TRBV7-7 to TRBJ2-5; 11 nucleotides align to TRBD2. Germline CDR1 is SSHAT and CDR2 is FNYEAQ (reference sequence). After removal of 3 bases from V and 0 bases from J, the junction contained 3 bases not matched to a gene. The CDR3 contains 16 residues. The CDR3 reads CASSFSSGGNQETQYF. CDR3 DNA: TGTGCCAGCAGCTTTTCTAGCGGGGGGAACCAAGAGACCCAGTACTTC.

This chain uses TRBV19 with TRBJ2-7; 8 bases are a match to TRBD1. Germline values: CDR1 LNHDA, CDR2 SQIVND (reference sequence). With 4 bases clipped from V and 2 bases from J, the junction kept 1 base outside the gene matches. The CDR3 is made up of 13 amino acids. CDR3 bases: TGTGCCAGTAGTACCAGGGGGCCCTACGAGCAGTACTTC. Amino acid sequence: CASSTRGPYEQYF.